This T cell receptor beta chain stems from a study of T cell changes during pregnancy in multiple sclerosis (dated by TCRdb to between 2018 and 2021). Background for the entire study: Changes in the T cell repertoire over the course of pregnancy were examined in this study in women with multiple sclerosis.

V and J lose 1 base and 5 bases, and a span of 9 bases separates them. The CDR3 numbers 13 residues from cysteine through phenylalanine. The kept DNA is CDR3 alone, 39 bases in frame from the first base. Based on the germline V gene, the CDR1 and CDR2 sequences are SGHRS and YFSETQ. Library generation was performed with the immunoSEQ multiplex PCR assay. Sourced from immuneACCESS, this table was stored by TCRdb with only in-frame sequences that have V and J called. A share of the clones is absent; for the studies checked, an unresolved V gene accounts for under half, and the remainder has no known explanation. The table for this sample lists tens of thousands of clones; around 90% of them were counted only once. The ten largest account for less than 2% of the sample. Details on this clone: Its specific antigen is unknown. No qualities accompany the bases; no much larger clone lies one base away.

The sample consisted of peripheral blood, taken in the second trimester of pregnancy. The sequence derives from a female donor with multiple sclerosis, enrolled in a pregnancy study. The chain couples TRBV5-1 to TRBJ1-1, with no confident D gene call. The nucleotides are TGCGCCAGCAGCTTGTCTGGCGGGACTGAAGCTTTCTTT. Its translation reads: CASSLSGGTEAFF. This CDR3, with the reference TRBV5-1 and TRBJ1-1 proteins standing in past its ends, gives the full variable domain KAGVTQTPRYLIKTRGQQVTLSCSPISGHRSVSWYQQTPGQGLQFLFEYFSETQRNKGNFPGRFSGRQFSNSRSEMNVSTLELGDSALYLCASSLSGGTEAFFGQGTRLTVV.